This note documents a single TCR beta chain sequence. The count of this clone is one. Its recognized antigen is unknown. No base qualities exist here, and no much larger clone lies one base off it. The collaborating institutions used their own protocols to collect whole blood in K2EDTA tubes. For TCRbeta analysis, collaborators shipped samples in one of three forms: frozen whole blood, isolated PBMCs, or DNA extracted from either of those sample types. This specimen comes from a study of blood T cell repertoires in COVID-19 (dated by TCRdb to about 2020). About the full investigation: Collaborator samples came from the United States, Italy and Spain and covered acute and convalescent phases of COVID-19. The material from the prospective study consisted of cDNA or gDNA derived from T cells, B-cell-depleted T cells, or PBMCs. The dataset comprised deeply sampled blood TCRbeta repertoires from subjects exposed to, actively infected with, or recovered from COVID-19. The repertoires were released in a freely available public database meant as a resource for research on the immune response to SARS-CoV-2. Samples came from the ongoing ImmuneRACE study (first 160 participants) plus 1,254 subjects from 6 global collaborators. A de-identified subject ID, COVID-19 status, age in years and sex were almost always included in the sample metadata. Where available, HLA class I and class II types were obtained from metadata supplied by the sample provider rather than from assay-based typing. Overall results and qualifications from the work: How much clinical and demographic metadata was included differed by source and by participant, and the metadata was provided uncurated.

TCRbeta CDR3 regions were amplified from genomic DNA using the immunoSEQ Assay, a bias-controlled multiplex PCR. On the study's bioinformatics: Nucleated cell counts per sample were estimated from amplification of reference gene primers within the assay. Sequence reads were collapsed and filtered to measure the absolute abundance of every unique TCRbeta CDR3 rearrangement. For each sample, productive Simpson clonality was calculated as the square root of Simpson's diversity index across productive rearrangements. Not all clones reach the TCRdb copy of this immuneACCESS table, which keeps in-frame sequences only. Checked studies attribute under half of the gap to unresolved V genes and leave the rest unexplained. V, J and clone size are taken as reported in that table, and D and trimming were inferred from the DNA itself. The sample includes under 75,000 clones, with more than 70% observed a single time. Together, the top ten hold 5.5% to 7.5% of the sample.

The CDR3, from cysteine to phenylalanine, totals 13 residues. The only DNA kept is the CDR3, 39 bases in frame from the first base. CDR1 MNHEY and CDR2 SMNVEV are derived from the germline V gene (reference sequence). V is pared back by 6 bases and J by 5 bases, with 13 bases lying between the germline termini. This clonotype originated in a man in his fifties or sixties with acute or convalescent COVID-19. Sequences were obtained from peripheral blood. Recombination linked TRBV27 to TRBJ1-2; tentative D gene TRBD1, with 5 bases matching. The DNA sequence is as follows: TGTGCCAGCAGCGAACTCCAGGGTTATGGCTACACCTTC. Translated, this gives CASSELQGYGYTF.